Listed here are 24 T cell receptor beta chains from one sample, sequenced in a study of T cell responses to AZD1222 COVID-19 vaccine. Generated by immunoSEQ multiplex PCR, the TCRdb table keeps only in-frame clones and is missing some. Of 110,000 to 150,000 clones listed, over 75% are singletons. This sample comprised peripheral blood, obtained on day 0 of AZD1222 vaccination. The receptors shown here come from an adult in good health.

The chain recombines TRBV7-9 with TRBJ1-1; D gene unclear. Looked up from germline, CDR1 is SEHNR and CDR2 is FQNEAQ (reference sequence). This CDR3 is built from 14 residues. Trimming took off 2 bases at V and 4 bases at J, with 11 bases between the two ends. CDR3 loop: CASSLIAGPTEAFF. CDR3 DNA: TGTGCCAGCAGCTTAATTGCGGGTCCCACTGAAGCTTTCTTT.

The chain recombines TRBV4-1 with TRBJ1-5; unclear D gene. The CDR3 spans 17 residues. Trimming took off 1 base at V and 2 bases at J, with 15 bases between the two ends. The germline V gene encodes CDR1 MGHRA and CDR2 YSYEKL. The CDR3 bases are TGCGCCAGCAGCCAAGGCGAGCTCCAGGTTGGCAATCAGCCCCAGCATTTT. This translates into CASSQGELQVGNQPQHF.

V and J are TRBV4-2 and TRBJ2-5, with 10 bases that match TRBD2. CDR3 size: 17 residues. V trimming: 0 bases; J trimming: 7 bases; junction bases outside the gene matches: 11. Germline values: CDR1 LGHNA, CDR2 YNFKEQ. The CDR3 spells CASSQDQGAGGRGTQYF. The CDR3 bases are TGTGCCAGCAGCCAAGATCAAGGAGCGGGGGGGCGAGGGACCCAGTACTTC.

The V call is TRBV5-1, the J call TRBJ2-7; tentatively, D is TRBD2 (6 bases). The CDR3 covers 16 residues. The germline CDR1 and CDR2 sequences are SGHRS and YFSETQ. Trimming shortened V by 0 bases and J by 3 bases, and 16 bases separated the two germline ends. The CDR3 region is CASSLVGGGSVYEQYF. CDR3 DNA sequence: TGCGCCAGCAGCTTGGTTGGCGGAGGGTCCGTCTACGAGCAGTACTTC.

V and J are TRBV19 and TRBJ1-1; the D is unclear. V lost 0 bases and J 7 bases, leaving 9 bases between the germline ends. Germline lookup yields CDR1 LNHDA and CDR2 SQIVND (reference sequence). The CDR3 sequence is 13 residues long. CDR3 in amino acids: CASSIDLFVEAFF. The CDR3 DNA reads TGTGCCAGTAGTATAGATCTTTTCGTTGAAGCTTTCTTT.

The chain links TRBV6-6 to TRBJ2-7; D not certain. In germline, CDR1 is MNHNY, CDR2 SVGAGI (reference sequence). V lost 2 bases to trimming and J lost 0 bases, with 8 bases between them. The CDR3 runs to 14 residues. The CDR3 loop reads CASSYGSGSYEQYF. In DNA form, the CDR3 reads TGTGCCAGCAGTTACGGCAGTGGCTCCTACGAGCAGTACTTC.

In DNA, the CDR3 is TGTGCCAGCAGATTAAACACTGAAGCTTTCTTT. Amino acid sequence: CASRLNTEAFF. This sequence joins TRBV2 and TRBJ1-1; D unresolved. V dropped 6 bases and J dropped 2 bases, with 4 bases sitting between them. Germline CDR1 is SNHLY and CDR2 is FYNNEI. The CDR3 is 11 residues long.

A single count supports this clone. The chain combines TRBV10-1 with TRBJ1-1; D ambiguous. The germline V gene has CDR1 WNHNN and CDR2 SYGVQD (reference sequence). V was trimmed by 0 bases and J by 1 base, leaving 3 bases between them. This CDR3 has 13 amino acids. CDR3 protein: CASSESWNTEAFF. The CDR3 DNA reads as TGCGCCAGCAGTGAGTCTTGGAACACTGAAGCTTTCTTT.

The CDR3 nucleotides read TGCGCCAGCAGCCAAACCTCGAGGGACAGGAACACTGAAGCTTTCTTT. As protein: CASSQTSRDRNTEAFF. The chain couples TRBV4-1 to TRBJ1-1; 7 positions match TRBD1. Trimming cost V 2 bases and J 1 base; bases outside gene matches: 7. The CDR3 contains 16 residues. Germline CDR1 and CDR2: MGHRA and YSYEKL.

The rearrangement links TRBV27 to TRBJ2-3; unclear D gene. Germline CDR1 reads MNHEY; CDR2 reads SMNVEV (reference sequence). This CDR3 comprises 11 residues. Trimming pared 1 base from V and 6 bases from J, leaving 2 bases between. The CDR3, as DNA: TGTGCCAGCAGTTTATTCGATACGCAGTATTTT. Its protein is CASSLFDTQYF.

A note on this clone: The same CDR3 can be traced to other DNA sequences in this sample. The chain links TRBV7-2 to TRBJ2-2, with D hard to call. Germline loops: CDR1 SGHTA, CDR2 FQGNSA. The CDR3 consists of 12 residues. V dropped 3 bases and J dropped 3 bases, with 2 bases sitting between them. DNA of the CDR3: TGTGCCAGCAGCTTCTACACCGGGGAGCTGTTTTTT. It codes for CASSFYTGELFF.

J is TRBJ1-6 and V is TRBV9, with 9 bases aligning to TRBD1. Germline V lookup: CDR1 SGDLS, CDR2 YYNGEE. With V trimmed by 0 bases and J by 10 bases, 5 bases remained unmatched. The CDR3 loop spans 15 amino acids. CDR3 nucleotide sequence: TGTGCCAGCAGCGTAGACAGGGGGCAATGGTCACCCCTCCACTTT. Amino acids: CASSVDRGQWSPLHF. The full variable domain, rest sourced from reference TRBV9 and TRBJ1-6, is DSGVTQTPKHLITATGQRVTLRCSPRSGDLSVYWYQQSLDQGLQFLIQYYNGEERAKGNILERFSAQQFPDLHSELNLSSLELGDSALYFCASSVDRGQWSPLHFGNGTRLTVT.

The rearrangement joins TRBV9 to TRBJ1-1; tentatively, D is TRBD1 (6 bases). The CDR3 extends over 17 amino acids. The V end lost 6 bases, the J end lost 4 bases, and 25 bases lay between the germline ends. Germline loops: CDR1 SGDLS, CDR2 YYNGEE. CDR3 amino acids: CASTRLKGGGGGTEAFF. CDR3 coding DNA: TGTGCCAGCACCCGACTCAAGGGAGGGGGAGGGGGCACTGAAGCTTTCTTT.

The chain recombines TRBV19 with TRBJ1-1; D not certain. Germline V CDR1 and CDR2: LNHDA, SQIVND (reference sequence). The CDR3 runs 15 residues. Deletions cut 2 bases from V and 1 base from J, with 11 bases between. CDR3: CASSILSAGNTEAFF. CDR3 bases: TGTGCCAGTAGTATACTTTCTGCGGGGAACACTGAAGCTTTCTTT.

This chain uses TRBV28 with TRBJ2-7; perhaps TRBD1 as D (6 bases). Looked up from germline, CDR1 is MDHEN and CDR2 is SYDVKM. Trimming removed 0 bases at V and 2 bases at J, with 8 bases between. The CDR3 covers 14 residues. As DNA, the CDR3 is TGTGCCAGCAGTTTATGGTCAGGGGCCTACGAGCAGTACTTC. It codes for CASSLWSGAYEQYF.

This chain links TRBV19 with TRBJ2-7; TRBD2 agrees at 13 bases. There are 15 residues in the CDR3. Germline V gives CDR1 LNHDA, CDR2 SQIVND (reference sequence). After removal of 3 bases from V and 3 bases from J, the junction contained 2 bases not matched to a gene. Here the CDR3 reads CASSITSGGVYEQYF. The CDR3 DNA sequence: TGTGCCAGTAGTATTACTAGCGGGGGGGTCTACGAGCAGTACTTC. The entire variable domain, with the rest obtained from reference TRBV19 and TRBJ2-7, is as follows: DGGITQSPKYLFRKEGQNVTLSCEQNLNHDAMYWYRQDPGQGLRLIYYSQIVNDFQKGDIAEGYSVSREKKESFPLTVTSAQKNPTAFYLCASSITSGGVYEQYFGPGTRLTVT.

This sequence joins TRBV27 and TRBJ1-2; D may be TRBD1 (6 bases). The CDR3 covers 14 residues. CDR1 and CDR2 from the germline V gene are MNHEY and SMNVEV (reference sequence). V lost 5 bases, J lost 2 bases, and 12 bases lay in between. The chain's CDR3 is CASSRGGGNYGYTF. CDR3 in DNA: TGTGCCAGCAGTCGGGGGGGCGGGAACTATGGCTACACCTTC.

The rearrangement links TRBV9 to TRBJ1-1; D gene unclear. This CDR3 is 15 amino acids long. Germline CDR1 reads SGDLS; CDR2 reads YYNGEE. Trimming left V 2 bases short and J 1 base short, with 12 bases between. As DNA, the CDR3 is TGTGCCAGCAGCGTGGGCGGAAGAGGGAACACTGAAGCTTTCTTT. Translated, it gives CASSVGGRGNTEAFF.

This chain joins TRBV15 and TRBJ1-3; 7 bases fit TRBD1. The CDR3 is 15 amino acids. The germline V gene has CDR1 LNHNV and CDR2 YYDKDF (reference sequence). The V and J ends lost 7 bases and 1 base, in that order; junction bases with no gene match: 7. DNA for the CDR3: TGTGCCACCATGGAAGGGGGCTCGTCTGGAAACACCATATATTTT. Protein sequence: CATMEGGSSGNTIYF.

This chain connects TRBV6-2 or TRBV6-3 to TRBJ2-7, with TRBD1 matching 7 bases. V shed 0 bases, J shed 6 bases, and the junction held 5 bases outside the gene matches. CDR3 length: 14 residues. In germline, CDR1 is MNHEY, CDR2 SVGEGT. This chain's CDR3 is CASSYSTGPLEQYF. CDR3 coding DNA: TGTGCCAGCAGTTACTCGACAGGGCCCCTCGAGCAGTACTTC.

In nucleotides, the CDR3 is TGTGCCAGCAGCTTAACCGGGACTACCATTCCTAATGAGCAGTTCTTC. Translated, it gives CASSLTGTTIPNEQFF. The rearrangement joins TRBV7-2 to TRBJ2-1; 7 bases align to TRBD2. V was pared by 2 bases and J by 7 bases, with 11 bases of the junction left unmatched. The CDR3 has 16 residues. The germline V gene encodes CDR1 SGHTA and CDR2 FQGNSA.

CDR3 sequence reads: CATSRGGAHEQYF. Here the CDR3 DNA reads TGTGCCACCAGCAGAGGTGGGGCCCACGAGCAGTACTTC. This chain connects TRBV15 to TRBJ2-7; possibly TRBD1 for D (5 bases). There are 13 residues in the CDR3. The V end lost 1 base, the J end lost 5 bases, and 9 bases lay between the germline ends. Germline V gene sequence: CDR1 LNHNV, CDR2 YYDKDF (reference sequence).

The V call is TRBV5-1, the J call TRBJ2-2; no clear D gene. The V gene lost 0 bases and the J gene lost 7 bases, with 10 bases spanning the gap. Looked up from germline, CDR1 is SGHRS and CDR2 is YFSETQ. The CDR3 sequence is 14 residues long. CDR3 in DNA: TGCGCCAGCAGCTTGGCCTTTGGGTACGGGGAGCTGTTTTTT. Its translation is CASSLAFGYGELFF.

V is TRBV11-1 and J is TRBJ2-1, with D uncertain. V dropped 3 bases and J dropped 4 bases, with 7 bases sitting between them. Germline-derived CDR1 and CDR2 are SGHAT and FQDESV (reference sequence). This CDR3 is 13 amino acids long. In nucleotides, the CDR3 is TGTGCCAGCAGCTTTTCCAGTTACAATGAGCAGTTCTTC. Protein: CASSFSSYNEQFF.